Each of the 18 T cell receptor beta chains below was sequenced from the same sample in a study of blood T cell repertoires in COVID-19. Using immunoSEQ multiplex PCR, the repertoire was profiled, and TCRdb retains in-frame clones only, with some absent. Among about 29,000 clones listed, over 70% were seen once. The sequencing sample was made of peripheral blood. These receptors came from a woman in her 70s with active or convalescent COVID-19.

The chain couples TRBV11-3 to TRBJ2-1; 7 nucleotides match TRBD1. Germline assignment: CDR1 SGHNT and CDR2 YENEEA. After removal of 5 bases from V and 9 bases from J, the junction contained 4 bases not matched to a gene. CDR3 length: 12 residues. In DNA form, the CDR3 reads TGTGCCAGCAGCCAAGACAGGGCTGAGCAGTTCTTC. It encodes CASSQDRAEQFF.

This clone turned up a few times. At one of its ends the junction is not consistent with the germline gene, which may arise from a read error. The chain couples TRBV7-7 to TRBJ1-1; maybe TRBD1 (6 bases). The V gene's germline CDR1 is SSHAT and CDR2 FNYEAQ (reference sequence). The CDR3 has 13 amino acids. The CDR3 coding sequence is TGTGCTAGCAGCCGTCGACCGGGGACAGAAGCTTTCTTT. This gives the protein CASSRRPGTEAFF.

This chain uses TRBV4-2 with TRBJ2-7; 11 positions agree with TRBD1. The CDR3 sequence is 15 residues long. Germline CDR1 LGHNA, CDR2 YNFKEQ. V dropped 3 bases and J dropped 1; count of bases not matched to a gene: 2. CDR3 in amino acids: CASSQGQGGSYEQYF. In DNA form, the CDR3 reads TGTGCCAGCAGCCAGGGACAGGGGGGGTCCTACGAGCAGTACTTC.

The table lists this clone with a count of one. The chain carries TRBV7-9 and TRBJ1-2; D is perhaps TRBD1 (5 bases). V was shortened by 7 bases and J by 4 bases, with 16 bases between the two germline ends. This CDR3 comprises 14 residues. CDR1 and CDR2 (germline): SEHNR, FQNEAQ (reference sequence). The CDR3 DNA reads TGTGCCAGCAACGAAAAAGGACACCTCTATGGCTACACCTTC. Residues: CASNEKGHLYGYTF. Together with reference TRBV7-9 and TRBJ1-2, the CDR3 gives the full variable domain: DTGVSQNPRHKITKRGQNVTFRCDPISEHNRLYWYRQTLGQGPEFLTYFQNEAQLEKSRLLSDRFSAERPKGSFSTLEIQRTEQGDSAMYLCASNEKGHLYGYTFGSGTRLTVV.

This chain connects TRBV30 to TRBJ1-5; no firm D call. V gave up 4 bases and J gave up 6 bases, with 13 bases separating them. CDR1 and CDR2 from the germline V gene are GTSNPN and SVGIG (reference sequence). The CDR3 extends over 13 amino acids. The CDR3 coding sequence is TGTGCCTGGAACGCCGGTGGTATTCAGCCCCAGCATTTT. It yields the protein CAWNAGGIQPQHF.

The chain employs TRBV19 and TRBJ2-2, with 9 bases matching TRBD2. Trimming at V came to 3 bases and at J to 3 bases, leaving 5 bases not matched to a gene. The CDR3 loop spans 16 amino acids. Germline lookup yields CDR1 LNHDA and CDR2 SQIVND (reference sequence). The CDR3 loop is CASSILAGGYTGELFF. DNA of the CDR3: TGTGCCAGTAGTATCCTGGCGGGAGGGTACACCGGGGAGCTGTTTTTT.

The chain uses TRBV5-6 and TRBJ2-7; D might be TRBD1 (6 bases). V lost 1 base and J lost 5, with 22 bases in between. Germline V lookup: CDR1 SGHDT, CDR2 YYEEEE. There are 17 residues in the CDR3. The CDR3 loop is CASSLKYREPLADEQYF. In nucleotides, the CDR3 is TGTGCCAGCAGCTTGAAGTACAGGGAACCTTTGGCGGACGAGCAGTACTTC.

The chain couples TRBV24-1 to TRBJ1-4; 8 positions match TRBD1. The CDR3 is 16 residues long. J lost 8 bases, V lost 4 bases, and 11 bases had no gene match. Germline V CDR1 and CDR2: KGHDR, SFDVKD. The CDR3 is CATSDPLTGAFEKLFF. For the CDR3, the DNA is TGTGCCACCAGTGACCCTCTGACAGGGGCGTTCGAAAAACTGTTTTTT.

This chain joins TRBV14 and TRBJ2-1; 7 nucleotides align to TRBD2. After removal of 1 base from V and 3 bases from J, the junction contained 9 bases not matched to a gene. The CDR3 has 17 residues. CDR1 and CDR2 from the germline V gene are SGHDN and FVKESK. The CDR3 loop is CASSQARGGSFYNEQFF. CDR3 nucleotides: TGTGCCAGCAGCCAAGCCCGGGGAGGGAGCTTCTACAATGAGCAGTTCTTC.

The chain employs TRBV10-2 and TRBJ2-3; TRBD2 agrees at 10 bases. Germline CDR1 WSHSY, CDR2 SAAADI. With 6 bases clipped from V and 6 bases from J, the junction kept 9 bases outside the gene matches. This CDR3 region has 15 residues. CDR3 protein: CASRRTSGNLDTQYF. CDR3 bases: TGCGCCAGCAGGCGAACTAGCGGGAATCTCGATACGCAGTATTTT.

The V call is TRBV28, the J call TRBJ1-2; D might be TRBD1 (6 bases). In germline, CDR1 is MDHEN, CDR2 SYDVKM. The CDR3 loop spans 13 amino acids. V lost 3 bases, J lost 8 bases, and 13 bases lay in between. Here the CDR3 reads CASSLAQGGGYTF. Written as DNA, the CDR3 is TGTGCCAGCAGTTTGGCACAGGGTGGGGGCTACACCTTC.

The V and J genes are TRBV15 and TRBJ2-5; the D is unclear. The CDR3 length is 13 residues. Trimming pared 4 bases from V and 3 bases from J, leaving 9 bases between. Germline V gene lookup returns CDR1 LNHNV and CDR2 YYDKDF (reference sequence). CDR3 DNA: TGTGCCACCAGCAAGTACAGAGAAGAGACCCAGTACTTC. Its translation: CATSKYREETQYF.

The CDR3 nucleotides are TGTGCCAGTAGTATACCCCAGAGGGGGAGGGGCGATGAGCAGTTCTTC. The encoded protein is CASSIPQRGRGDEQFF. The chain employs TRBV19 and TRBJ2-1, with D possibly TRBD2 on 7 matching bases. The germline V gene encodes CDR1 LNHDA and CDR2 SQIVND (reference sequence). The CDR3 loop spans 16 amino acids. V lost 2 bases and J lost 8, with 19 bases in between.

In nucleotides, the CDR3 is TGTGCCATCACCGCGGGGGCCATGGACTATGGCTACACCTTC. Translating gives CAITAGAMDYGYTF. The V and J genes are TRBV10-3 and TRBJ1-2, with D perhaps matching TRBD1 (6 bases). Deletions cut 7 bases from V and 3 bases from J, with 15 bases between. The CDR3 is 14 residues long. Per germline, CDR1 ENHRY and CDR2 SYGVKD.

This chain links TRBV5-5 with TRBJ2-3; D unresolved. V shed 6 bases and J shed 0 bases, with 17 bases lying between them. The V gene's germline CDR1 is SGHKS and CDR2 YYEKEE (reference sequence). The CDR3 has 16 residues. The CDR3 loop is CASTISLVLSTDTQYF. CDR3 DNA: TGTGCCAGCACCATAAGCTTGGTCCTTAGCACAGATACGCAGTATTTT.

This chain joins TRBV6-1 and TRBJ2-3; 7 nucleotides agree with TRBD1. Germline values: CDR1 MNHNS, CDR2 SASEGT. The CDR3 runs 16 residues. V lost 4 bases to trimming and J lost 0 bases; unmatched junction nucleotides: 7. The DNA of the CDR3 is TGTGCCAGCAGTGCCGCCGGGACAGCTAGCACAGATACGCAGTATTTT. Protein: CASSAAGTASTDTQYF.

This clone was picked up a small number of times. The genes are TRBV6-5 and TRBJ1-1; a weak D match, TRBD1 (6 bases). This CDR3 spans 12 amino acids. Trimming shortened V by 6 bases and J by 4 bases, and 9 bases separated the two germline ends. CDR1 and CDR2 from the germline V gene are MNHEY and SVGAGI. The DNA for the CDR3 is TGTGCCAGCAGGAGGGGGAGCACTGAAGCTTTCTTT. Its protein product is CASRRGSTEAFF.

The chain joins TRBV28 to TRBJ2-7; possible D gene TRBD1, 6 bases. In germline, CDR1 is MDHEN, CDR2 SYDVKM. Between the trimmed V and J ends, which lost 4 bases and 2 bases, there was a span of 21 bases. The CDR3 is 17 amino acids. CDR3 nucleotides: TGTGCCAGCAGTTATTCCCAGGGGAATCCACTAACCTACGAGCAGTACTTC. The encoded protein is CASSYSQGNPLTYEQYF.